These 32 T cell receptor beta chains share one sample of origin, sequenced in a study of T cell responses to AZD1222 COVID-19 vaccine. Repertoires were generated with immunoSEQ multiplex PCR, while TCRdb's copy carries only in-frame clones and drops some. This sample has 95,000 to 150,000 clones, with 80% to 90% found just once. The input for sequencing was peripheral blood, taken on day 0 of AZD1222 vaccination. These receptors originate from an adult in good health.

The J gene is TRBJ2-1, the V gene TRBV5-1; TRBD1 matches at 7 bases. Germline CDR1 and CDR2: SGHRS and YFSETQ. This CDR3 is built from 15 residues. V gave up 2 bases and J gave up 5 bases; unmatched junction bases: 7. The CDR3 protein is CASSFRGGPHNEQFF. CDR3 nucleotide sequence: TGCGCCAGCAGCTTTAGAGGGGGCCCCCACAATGAGCAGTTCTTC.

The J gene is TRBJ1-4, the V gene TRBV11-2, with TRBD1 matching 8 bases. The CDR3 length is 14 residues. Germline CDR1 SGHAT, CDR2 FQNNGV. With 1 base clipped from V and 7 bases from J, the junction kept 2 bases outside the gene matches. This CDR3 reads CASSLGQGAEKLFF. The CDR3 nucleotides read TGTGCCAGCAGCTTAGGTCAGGGGGCTGAAAAACTGTTTTTT.

This clone was seen a single time. The chain has TRBV2 and TRBJ1-1; D gene unclear. The ends were cut back, 6 bases at V and 4 bases at J, with 12 bases in the middle. Germline V gene data show CDR1 as SNHLY and CDR2 as FYNNEI. This CDR3 contains 13 residues. Written as DNA, the CDR3 is TGTGCCAGCAGGACCGAAACACCCACTGAAGCTTTCTTT. Translation: CASRTETPTEAFF.

This clone appeared a few times. The rearrangement uses TRBV7-8 and TRBJ2-2, with D possibly being TRBD1 or TRBD2 (5 bases each). Germline V CDR1 and CDR2: SGHVS, FQNEAQ. The CDR3 contains 16 residues. Between the trimmed V and J ends, which lost 4 bases and 3 bases, there was a span of 15 bases. Here the CDR3 reads CASSSRDGLYTGELFF. The CDR3 DNA sequence: TGTGCCAGCAGCTCCCGGGACGGATTGTACACCGGGGAGCTGTTTTTT. Combining the CDR3 with reference TRBV7-8 and TRBJ2-2 gives the whole variable domain GAGVSQSPRYKVAKRGQDVALRCDPISGHVSLFWYQQALGQGPEFLTYFQNEAQLDKSGLPSDRFFAERPEGSVSTLKIQRTQQEDSAVYLCASSSRDGLYTGELFFGEGSRLTVL.

The genes are TRBV29-1 and TRBJ2-7; D uncertain. V was cut by 3 bases and J by 5 bases, with 5 bases left in between. The CDR3 loop spans 10 amino acids. The germline CDR1 and CDR2 sequences are SQVTM and ANQGSEA. The CDR3 is CSVEAHEQYF. DNA for the CDR3: TGCAGCGTTGAGGCCCACGAGCAGTACTTC.

This sequence joins TRBV7-2 and TRBJ2-7; TRBD1 aligns across 10 bases. V gave up 0 bases and J gave up 6 bases; unmatched junction bases: 11. CDR1 is SGHTA, CDR2 FQGNSA, per germline. The CDR3 sequence is 17 residues long. The DNA for the CDR3 is TGTGCCAGCAGCTTAGCGGGGCCCGGGACAGGGGAAGGCGAGCAGTACTTC. As protein: CASSLAGPGTGEGEQYF.

This rearrangement joins TRBV24-1 to TRBJ2-2, with a weak D call TRBD2 (5 bases). The CDR3 has 18 amino acids. Germline CDR1 KGHDR, CDR2 SFDVKD. The germline V and J ends were trimmed by 0 bases and 2 bases, with 15 bases remaining between them. The CDR3 region has the DNA TGTGCCACCAGTGATTTGCACGCCGGGGTTGGAAACACCGGGGAGCTGTTTTTT. It translates to CATSDLHAGVGNTGELFF.

The CDR3 DNA reads TGCGCCAGCAGCCAAGTAGGAAGCGGGGGTTACAATGAGCAGTTCTTC. It is translated as CASSQVGSGGYNEQFF. This chain uses TRBV4-1 with TRBJ2-1; 8 nucleotides line up with TRBD2. The germline V gene encodes CDR1 MGHRA and CDR2 YSYEKL. There are 16 residues in the CDR3. V lost 1 base, J lost 4 bases, and 6 bases stayed unmatched.

V is TRBV18 and J is TRBJ1-4; no definite D call. V lost 1 base and J 7 bases, leaving 10 bases between the germline ends. The CDR3 contains 14 residues. CDR1 KGHSH and CDR2 LQKENI come from the germline V gene. CDR3 in amino acids: CASSPQSGVEKLFF. The CDR3 DNA reads as TGTGCCAGCTCACCACAGTCCGGGGTTGAAAAACTGTTTTTT.

This rearrangement joins TRBV5-1 to TRBJ2-3, with TRBD1 matching over 7 bases. The J segment lost 2 bases and the V segment lost 4 bases, leaving 7 bases of the junction unmatched. This CDR3 region has 15 residues. Germline V lookup: CDR1 SGHRS, CDR2 YFSETQ. The CDR3 DNA reads as TGCGCCAGCAGCAGGACAGGCTCAGTCACAGATACGCAGTATTTT. This translates into CASSRTGSVTDTQYF.

The chain links TRBV3-1 (or the pseudogene TRBV3-2) to TRBJ2-1; D gene uncertain. The CDR3 runs 15 residues. Per germline, CDR1 LGHDT and CDR2 YNNKEL (reference sequence). V was pared by 1 base and J by 0 bases, with 7 bases between. The CDR3 coding sequence is TGTGCCAGCAGCCAAGTCCGTAGCTCCTACAATGAGCAGTTCTTC. Translation gives CASSQVRSSYNEQFF.

The genes are TRBV24-1 and TRBJ1-2, with D perhaps matching TRBD1 (5 bases). Germline CDR1 and CDR2: KGHDR and SFDVKD. V was pared by 4 bases and J by 4 bases, with 9 bases between. This CDR3 has 13 residues. DNA for the CDR3: TGTGCCACCAGTGAGGGGGAGGGCTATGGCTACACCTTC. Its protein product is CATSEGEGYGYTF.

This sequence joins TRBV23-1 and TRBJ2-7, with 8 positions matching TRBD1. TRBV23-1 counts as an open reading frame of uncertain function. The CDR3 spans 15 residues. V lost 0 bases to trimming and J lost 4 bases; unmatched junction nucleotides: 5. The CDR3: CASSQSDRAFYEQYF. CDR3 bases: TGCGCCAGCAGTCAATCGGACAGGGCGTTTTACGAGCAGTACTTC.

The chain couples TRBV27 to TRBJ2-1, with 8 bases matching TRBD1. J was trimmed by 0 bases and V by 7 bases; bases with no gene match: 8. The CDR3 totals 16 residues. Germline CDR1 MNHEY, CDR2 SMNVEV (reference sequence). The CDR3 loop reads CASTDRGGTSYNEQFF. The CDR3 DNA sequence: TGTGCCAGCACCGACAGGGGCGGCACCTCCTACAATGAGCAGTTCTTC.

This rearrangement joins TRBV3-1 (or the pseudogene TRBV3-2) to TRBJ1-1; 8 nucleotides line up with TRBD1. Germline CDR1 is LGHDT and CDR2 is YNNKEL (reference sequence). V dropped 4 bases and J dropped 4; count of bases not matched to a gene: 2. This CDR3 contains 13 residues. In DNA, the CDR3 is TGTGCCAGCAGCCGACAGGGGCGCACTGAAGCTTTCTTT. Protein sequence: CASSRQGRTEAFF.

The J gene is TRBJ2-2, the V gene TRBV27, with TRBD2 matching 10 bases. Unmatched junction bases numbered 7, after V lost 5 bases and J lost 4 bases. Per germline, CDR1 MNHEY and CDR2 SMNVEV (reference sequence). CDR3 length equals 16 residues. Here the CDR3 DNA reads TGTGCCAGCAGTGCTAGCGGGAGTTGGGTCACCGGGGAGCTGTTTTTT. Its translation: CASSASGSWVTGELFF.

The chain couples TRBV27 to TRBJ1-2, with 10 bases that match TRBD1. CDR1 is MNHEY, CDR2 SMNVEV, per germline (reference sequence). The CDR3 spans 17 residues. J gave up 8 bases and V 1 base, and 13 bases lay outside the gene matches. Written as DNA, the CDR3 is TGTGCCAGCAGTTTATGGGGGACAGGGGCGACGGAGGGCGGCTACACCTTC. Its protein is CASSLWGTGATEGGYTF.

The V and J genes are TRBV7-2 and TRBJ2-7; TRBD2 matches at 14 bases. Germline loops: CDR1 SGHTA, CDR2 FQGNSA. This CDR3 has 14 amino acids. J lost 10 bases, V lost 2 bases, and 4 bases had no gene match. The CDR3 DNA sequence: TGTGCCAGCAGCTTAAAGACTAGCGGGAGGGGACAGTACTTC. Translated, it gives CASSLKTSGRGQYF.

This clone was observed a handful of times. The rearrangement joins TRBV6-6 to TRBJ1-3, with D perhaps TRBD1 (6 bases). Trimming took off 6 bases at V and 1 base at J, with 22 bases between the two ends. Germline CDR1 MNHNY, CDR2 SVGAGI (reference sequence). The CDR3 contains 18 residues. The CDR3 here is CASSRDPRQVPSGNTIYF. The CDR3 DNA sequence: TGTGCCAGCAGCCGAGACCCTCGACAGGTACCGTCTGGAAACACCATATATTTT.

This chain joins TRBV5-6 and TRBJ2-5; TRBD2 matches at 15 bases. This CDR3 has 18 amino acids. The junction had 11 bases not matched to a gene; V was cut back by 3 bases and J by 5 bases. In germline, CDR1 is SGHDT, CDR2 YYEEEE. The CDR3 sequence: CASSSQWTSGRARETQYF. CDR3 in DNA: TGTGCCAGCAGCTCCCAGTGGACTAGCGGGAGGGCGAGGGAGACCCAGTACTTC.

The chain combines TRBV5-1 with TRBJ2-3, with D unresolved. V was clipped by 0 bases and J by 9 bases, with 11 bases between them. The CDR3 is 13 amino acids. Germline V gene data show CDR1 as SGHRS and CDR2 as YFSETQ. Here the CDR3 reads CASSLGWGETQYF. For the CDR3, the DNA is TGCGCCAGCAGCTTGGGGTGGGGTGAAACGCAGTATTTT.

The V and J genes are TRBV18 and TRBJ1-5; tentative D call: TRBD1 (5 bases). Trimming took 5 bases from V and 2 from J, leaving 13 bases between them. The germline V gene has CDR1 KGHSH and CDR2 LQKENI. This CDR3 spans 15 amino acids. CDR3 in DNA: TGTGCCAGCTCAAAATTCGAAGGGGGCAATCAGCCCCAGCATTTT. This encodes CASSKFEGGNQPQHF.

This chain connects TRBV28 to TRBJ2-1; TRBD2 matches at 7 bases. From germline, CDR1 is MDHEN and CDR2 SYDVKM. Losses at the gene ends were 4 bases for V and 7 bases for J; bases not matched to a gene: 7. The CDR3 is made up of 14 amino acids. This CDR3 is CASSYSGAWNEQFF. DNA of the CDR3: TGTGCCAGCAGTTACAGCGGGGCATGGAATGAGCAGTTCTTC.

The chain uses TRBV9 and TRBJ2-1; 14 nucleotides agree with TRBD2. With 0 bases clipped from V and 7 bases from J, the junction kept 3 bases outside the gene matches. This CDR3 has 16 amino acids. Per germline, CDR1 SGDLS and CDR2 YYNGEE. The CDR3 spells CASSVVGTSGRNEQFF. The CDR3 DNA follows: TGTGCCAGCAGCGTAGTAGGGACTAGCGGGAGAAATGAGCAGTTCTTC.

This clone was seen just once. The rearrangement uses TRBV5-1 and TRBJ2-3; D is uncertain. This CDR3 is 16 amino acids long. Between the trimmed V and J ends, which lost 3 bases and 0 bases, there was a span of 14 bases. Germline V lookup: CDR1 SGHRS, CDR2 YFSETQ. This chain's CDR3 is CASSSQTFSSTDTQYF. The CDR3 DNA reads TGCGCCAGCAGCTCCCAGACATTCTCAAGCACAGATACGCAGTATTTT. Filled out from reference TRBV5-1 and TRBJ2-3, the complete variable domain reads KAGVTQTPRYLIKTRGQQVTLSCSPISGHRSVSWYQQTPGQGLQFLFEYFSETQRNKGNFPGRFSGRQFSNSRSEMNVSTLELGDSALYLCASSSQTFSSTDTQYFGPGTRLTVL.

The rearrangement joins TRBV9 to TRBJ2-1; 7 positions match TRBD2. V dropped 4 bases and J dropped 0; count of bases not matched to a gene: 4. The CDR3 sequence is 15 residues long. Looked up from germline, CDR1 is SGDLS and CDR2 is YYNGEE. CDR3 sequence: CASSPGGGSYNEQFF. As DNA, the CDR3 is TGTGCCAGCAGCCCTGGCGGGGGCTCCTACAATGAGCAGTTCTTC.

The chain joins TRBV5-6 to TRBJ1-5; D is unclear. Trimming shortened V by 2 bases and J by 0 bases, and 3 bases separated the two germline ends. The CDR3 runs 13 residues. Germline V lookup: CDR1 SGHDT, CDR2 YYEEEE. As DNA, the CDR3 is TGTGCCAGCAGCTTTAATAGCAATCAGCCCCAGCATTTT. Amino acid sequence: CASSFNSNQPQHF.

This clone was seen only a few times. The rearrangement joins TRBV2 to TRBJ1-6; D is uncertain. The CDR3 has 15 amino acids. Trimming cost V 6 bases and J 7 bases, with 16 bases left between them. CDR1 is SNHLY and CDR2 is FYNNEI in the germline V gene. CDR3 sequence: CASRGDISGNSPLHF. In DNA, the CDR3 is TGTGCCAGCAGGGGAGACATCTCGGGGAATTCACCCCTCCACTTT.

J is TRBJ2-4 and V is TRBV4-1, with 14 bases lining up with TRBD2. The CDR3 is 19 amino acids. Losses at the gene ends were 2 bases for V and 5 bases for J; bases not matched to a gene: 11. The germline gives CDR1 MGHRA, CDR2 YSYEKL. Here the CDR3 DNA reads TGCGCCAGCAGCCAAACATACGGGACTAGCGGGAGAGGGGAAAACATTCAGTACTTC. Its translation is CASSQTYGTSGRGENIQYF.

The rearrangement links TRBV30 to TRBJ2-5, with D possibly TRBD2 on 6 matching bases. Germline lookup yields CDR1 GTSNPN and CDR2 SVGIG (reference sequence). The length of the CDR3 is 12 residues. Trimming took off 4 bases at V and 3 bases at J, with 9 bases between the two ends. Here the CDR3 DNA reads TGTGCCTGGACTAGCGCCAAAGAGACCCAGTACTTC. Translation: CAWTSAKETQYF.

The V and J genes are TRBV25-1 and TRBJ2-7; the match to TRBD1 covers 7 bases. V was clipped by 4 bases and J by 2 bases; unmatched bases: 2. This CDR3 spans 13 amino acids. CDR1 and CDR2 (germline): MGHDK, SYGVNS. As DNA, the CDR3 is TGTGCCAGCAGTGTACAGGGGCCCTACGAGCAGTACTTC. As protein: CASSVQGPYEQYF.

The V and J genes are TRBV25-1 and TRBJ1-5; tentatively, D is TRBD1 (5 bases). The V end lost 1 base, the J end lost 3 bases, and 7 bases lay between the germline ends. The length of the CDR3 is 14 residues. Germline-derived CDR1 and CDR2 are MGHDK and SYGVNS. The chain's CDR3 is CASSESGFNQPQHF. CDR3 sequence (DNA): TGTGCCAGCAGTGAATCAGGGTTCAATCAGCCCCAGCATTTT. Full variable domain (rest looked up from reference TRBV25-1 and TRBJ1-5): EADIYQTPRYLVIGTGKKITLECSQTMGHDKMYWYQQDPGMELHLIHYSYGVNSTEKGDLSSESTVSRIRTEHFPLTLESARPSHTSQYLCASSESGFNQPQHFGDGTRLSIL.